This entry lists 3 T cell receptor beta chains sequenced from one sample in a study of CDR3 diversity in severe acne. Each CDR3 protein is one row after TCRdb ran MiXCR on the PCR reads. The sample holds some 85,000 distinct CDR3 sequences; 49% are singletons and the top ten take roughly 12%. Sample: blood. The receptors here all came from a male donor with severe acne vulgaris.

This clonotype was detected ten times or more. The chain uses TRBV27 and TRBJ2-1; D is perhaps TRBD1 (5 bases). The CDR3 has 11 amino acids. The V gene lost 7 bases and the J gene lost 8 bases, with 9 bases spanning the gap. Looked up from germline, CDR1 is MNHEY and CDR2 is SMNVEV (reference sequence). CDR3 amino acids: CASTQGYEQFF. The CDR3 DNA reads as TGTGCCAGCACCCAGGGCTATGAGCAGTTCTTC.

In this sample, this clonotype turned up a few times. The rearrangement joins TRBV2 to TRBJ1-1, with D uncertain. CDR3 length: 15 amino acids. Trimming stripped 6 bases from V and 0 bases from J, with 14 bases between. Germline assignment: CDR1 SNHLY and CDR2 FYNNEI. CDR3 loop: CASSSGPKVNTEAFF. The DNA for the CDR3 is TGTGCCAGCAGCTCAGGACCGAAAGTGAACACTGAAGCTTTCTTT.

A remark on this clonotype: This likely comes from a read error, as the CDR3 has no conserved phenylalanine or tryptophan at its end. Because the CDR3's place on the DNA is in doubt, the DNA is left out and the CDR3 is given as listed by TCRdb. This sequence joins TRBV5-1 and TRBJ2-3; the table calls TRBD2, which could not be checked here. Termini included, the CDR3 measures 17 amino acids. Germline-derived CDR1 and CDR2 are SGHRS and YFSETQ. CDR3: CASSLGLAGASTDTQTL.